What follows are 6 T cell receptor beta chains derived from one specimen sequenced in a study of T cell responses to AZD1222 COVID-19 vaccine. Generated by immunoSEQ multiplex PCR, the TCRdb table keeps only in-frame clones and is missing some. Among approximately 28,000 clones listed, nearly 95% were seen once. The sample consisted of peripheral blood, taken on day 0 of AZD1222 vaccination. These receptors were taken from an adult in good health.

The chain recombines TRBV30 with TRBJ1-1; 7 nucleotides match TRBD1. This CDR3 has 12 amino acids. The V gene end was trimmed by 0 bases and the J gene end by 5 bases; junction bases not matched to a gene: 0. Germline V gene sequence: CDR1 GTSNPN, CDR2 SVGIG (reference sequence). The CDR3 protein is CAWSVQGTEAFF. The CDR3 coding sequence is TGTGCCTGGAGTGTACAGGGGACTGAAGCTTTCTTT.

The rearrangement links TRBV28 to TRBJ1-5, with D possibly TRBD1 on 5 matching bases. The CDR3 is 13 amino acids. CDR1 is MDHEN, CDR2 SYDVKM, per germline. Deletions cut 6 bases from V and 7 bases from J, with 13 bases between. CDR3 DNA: TGTGCCAGCAGCCGAGACAGACACCAGCCCCAGCATTTT. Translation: CASSRDRHQPQHF.

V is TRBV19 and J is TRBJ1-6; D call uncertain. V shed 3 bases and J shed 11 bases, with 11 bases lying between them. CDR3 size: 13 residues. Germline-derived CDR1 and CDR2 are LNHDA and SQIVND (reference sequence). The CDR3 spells CASSIQQFTPLHF. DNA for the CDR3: TGTGCCAGTAGTATCCAGCAGTTTACACCCCTCCACTTT.

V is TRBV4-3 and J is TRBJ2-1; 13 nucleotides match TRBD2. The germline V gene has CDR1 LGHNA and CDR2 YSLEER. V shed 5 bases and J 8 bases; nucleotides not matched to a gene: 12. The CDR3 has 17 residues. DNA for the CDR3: TGCGCCAGCAGCACTGGGACTAGCGGGAATGAGGGGGATGAGCAGTTCTTC. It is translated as CASSTGTSGNEGDEQFF.

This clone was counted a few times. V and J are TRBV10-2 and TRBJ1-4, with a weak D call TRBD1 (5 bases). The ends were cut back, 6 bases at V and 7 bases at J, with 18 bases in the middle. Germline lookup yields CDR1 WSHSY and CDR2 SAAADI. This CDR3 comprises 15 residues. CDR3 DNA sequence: TGCGCCAGCAGGGGAGACAGCCTTATTAGTGAAAAACTGTTTTTT. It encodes CASRGDSLISEKLFF.

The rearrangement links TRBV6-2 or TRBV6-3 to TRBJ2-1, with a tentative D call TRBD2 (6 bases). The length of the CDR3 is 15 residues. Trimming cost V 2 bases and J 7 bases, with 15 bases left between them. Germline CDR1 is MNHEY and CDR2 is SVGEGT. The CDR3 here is CASSYPSGFRNEQFF. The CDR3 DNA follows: TGTGCCAGCAGTTACCCCAGCGGGTTTCGGAATGAGCAGTTCTTC.